Listed below are T cell receptor beta chains from one sample, sequenced in a study of blood T cell repertoires in COVID-19. Sequencing used immunoSEQ multiplex PCR; TCRdb keeps in-frame clones, though not all of them. The table shows 40,000 to 50,000 clones, with around 82% occurring only once. Sequencing was done on a sample of peripheral blood. These receptors all come from a man between 35 and 55 years old with active or convalescent COVID-19. CDR3s include the opening cysteine and the closing phenylalanine or tryptophan. D genes are given only for firm matches. Clone size is not always given. Where it is, it says once, few, many or a class for expanded clones.

>TRBJ2-5|.|TRBD2|TRBV5-1
TGCGCCAGCAGCTGGAGTAGCGGGAGGGAGACCCAGTACTTC
CASSWSSGRETQYF
>TRBJ2-1|.|TRBD1|TRBV19
TGTGCCAGTATTGAGCACAGGGGAACGCGGAATGAGCAGTTCTTC
CASIEHRGTRNEQFF
>TRBJ2-5|.|.|TRBV5-1
TGCGCCAGCAGCCCGCACTCCAAACAGGGTGTCGGGGAGACCCAGTACTTC
CASSPHSKQGVGETQYF
>TRBJ2-7|.|TRBD2|TRBV5-1
TGCGCCAGCAGTCTAGCGGGAACCTACGAGCAGTACTTC
CASSLAGTYEQYF
>TRBJ1-5|.|TRBD1|TRBV7-8
TGTGCCAGCAGCTTAGATCGGGGAGACAGGGTATTACAGCCCCAGCATTTT
CASSLDRGDRVLQPQHF
>TRBJ2-7|.|TRBD2|TRBV5-1
TGCGCCAGCGCTTTAGCGGGAGGTACCTACGAGCAGTACTTC
CASALAGGTYEQYF
>TRBJ1-2|.|TRBD1|TRBV3-1/TRBV3-2
TGTGCCAGCAGCCAAGGACAGGGCTATGGCTACACCTTC
CASSQGQGYGYTF
>TRBJ1-2|few|TRBD1|TRBV2
TGTGCCAGCAGTGCCTGGGAGACAGGGGGCGATGGCTACACCTTC
CASSAWETGGDGYTF
>TRBJ2-4|few|.|TRBV19
TGTGCCAGTAGTATTGCGGGGTTTGGCAAAAACATTCAGTACTTC
CASSIAGFGKNIQYF
>TRBJ1-2|.|TRBD1|TRBV24-1
TGTGCCACCAGTGCTGACGGAGGACAGGCAAGAGGCTACACCTTC
CATSADGGQARGYTF
>TRBJ1-2|once|TRBD1|TRBV27
TGTGCCAGCAGTTTATTCGGACAGGGGGCGCTTGGCTACACCTTC
CASSLFGQGALGYTF
>TRBJ1-3|.|.|TRBV18
TGTGCCAGCTCACGGACGGCTACAGGTGCCTCTGGAAACACCATATATTTT
CASSRTATGASGNTIYF
>TRBJ1-2|.|.|TRBV5-1
TGCGCCAGCAATAGCGGAGCTAACTATGGCTACACCTTC
CASNSGANYGYTF
>TRBJ1-2|.|TRBD1|TRBV28
TGTGCCAGCAGTCAACCACAGGGGAAATATGGCTACACCTTC
CASSQPQGKYGYTF
>TRBJ2-1|.|TRBD2|TRBV5-4
TGTGCCAGCAGCTTGGGAAGCGGGGCTTACAATGAGCAGTTCTTC
CASSLGSGAYNEQFF
>TRBJ1-1|.|.|TRBV29-1
TGCAGCGTTTCGACCAGGGGTATAGGGACTGAAGCTTTCTTT
CSVSTRGIGTEAFF
>TRBJ1-1|.|.|TRBV7-3
TGTGCCAGCAGAAAGCTAATGAACACTGAAGCTTTCTTT
CASRKLMNTEAFF
>TRBJ2-3|.|.|TRBV3-1/TRBV3-2
TGTGCCAGCAGTTTTCTAGCAAGAAACACAGATACGCAGTATTTT
CASSFLARNTDTQYF
>TRBJ1-4|.|.|TRBV19
TGTGCCAGTGGACTCCCAACTAATGAAAAACTGTTTTTT
CASGLPTNEKLFF
>TRBJ1-6|few|.|TRBV5-5
TGTGCCAGCAGCCCACAGGAGGGGTGGGATTCACCCCTCCACTTT
CASSPQEGWDSPLHF
>TRBJ1-1|.|TRBD1|TRBV6-5
TGTGCCAGCAGAGTGGACAGGCCAATGAACACTGAAGCTTTCTTT
CASRVDRPMNTEAFF
>TRBJ2-2|.|.|TRBV4-1
TGCGCCAGCAGCCAAGATTCGACTCCCAACACCGGGGAGCTGTTTTTT
CASSQDSTPNTGELFF
>TRBJ1-2|.|TRBD1|TRBV30
TGTGCCTGGAGGCGACAGGGGTCGGAATATGGCTACACCTTC
CAWRRQGSEYGYTF
>TRBJ2-3|few|TRBD2|TRBV7-9
TGTGCCAGCAGCTTCGCCGGGACTAGTTCTTCCACAGATACGCAGTATTTT
CASSFAGTSSSTDTQYF
>TRBJ2-3|.|.|TRBV12-3/TRBV12-4
TGTGCCAGCAAGTACAGGGCTGATACGCAGTATTTT
CASKYRADTQYF
>TRBJ2-2|.|.|TRBV5-4
TGTGCCAGCAGCTCCCAAACGAACACCGGGGAGCTGTTTTTT
CASSSQTNTGELFF
>TRBJ1-1|.|TRBD1|TRBV3-1/TRBV3-2
TGTGCCAGCAGCCCGACAGGGATGAAGACTGAAGCTTTCTTT
CASSPTGMKTEAFF
>TRBJ1-4|.|.|TRBV7-9
TGTGCCAGCAGCTTGTATGATGAAAAACTGTTTTTT
CASSLYDEKLFF
>TRBJ1-2|.|.|TRBV19
TGTGCCAGTTTGGGACAACCAAACTATGGCTACACCTTC
CASLGQPNYGYTF
>TRBJ1-2|.|.|TRBV6-5
TGTGCCAGCAGCCTCGGACACCCTCTCTATGGCTACACCTTC
CASSLGHPLYGYTF
>TRBJ2-1|.|TRBD2|TRBV7-9
TGTGCCAGCAGCTTAGGGGTAGCGGGGGGAAATGAGCAGTTCTTC
CASSLGVAGGNEQFF
>TRBJ2-3|.|.|TRBV4-3
TGCGCCAGCAGCCTCCTAGCCAGAGACACCACAGATACGCAGTATTTT
CASSLLARDTTDTQYF
>TRBJ2-2|.|TRBD2|TRBV5-6
TGTGCCAGTCTGGAGACGGGGACTACAAAAGGCGGGGAGCTGTTTTTT
CASLETGTTKGGELFF
>TRBJ1-3|.|TRBD1|TRBV9
TGTGCCAGCAGCGTGGGACAGGGGACAGGAAACACCATATATTTT
CASSVGQGTGNTIYF
>TRBJ2-1|.|TRBD2|TRBV14
TGTGCCAGCACCTCACTAGCGGGGGTAAATGAGCAGTTCTTC
CASTSLAGVNEQFF
>TRBJ2-7|few|TRBD1|TRBV28
TGTGCCAGCAGTTTGGACAGGTGGGAGCAGTACTTC
CASSLDRWEQYF
>TRBJ2-1|.|TRBD2|TRBV9
TGTGCCAGCAACCCGTGGAGCGGGGGCCTTTACAATGAGCAGTTCTTC
CASNPWSGGLYNEQFF
>TRBJ1-3|.|.|TRBV11-2
TGTGCCAGCAGCTTAGGGACAGCCCGTTCTGGAAACACCATATATTTT
CASSLGTARSGNTIYF
>TRBJ2-3|.|TRBD1|TRBV15
TGTGCCACCAGCGCCGGGACAGGGGGCCCAGATACGCAGTATTTT
CATSAGTGGPDTQYF
>TRBJ1-5|once|.|TRBV20-1
TGCAGTGCTAGTCGGTCGTTTAGGGGGTATAGCAATCAGCCCCAGCATTTT
CSASRSFRGYSNQPQHF
>TRBJ1-6|.|TRBD1|TRBV3-1/TRBV3-2
TGTGCCAGCAGCGCCCGGACAGGGAATTCACCCCTCCACTTT
CASSARTGNSPLHF
>TRBJ2-2|.|.|TRBV5-5
TGTGCCAGCAGCTTCCTTGCCCTCAGTCCCACCGGGGAGCTGTTTTTT
CASSFLALSPTGELFF
>TRBJ1-2|.|TRBD1|TRBV5-1
TGCGCCAGCAGCCCCCTAGGACAGGGAGGAGAGTCCTCCTTC
CASSPLGQGGESSF
>TRBJ2-7|.|.|TRBV18
TGTGCCAGCTCACCACCCGGGCAGGGCCCCCACGAGCAGTACTTC
CASSPPGQGPHEQYF
>TRBJ2-3|.|.|TRBV14
TGTGCCAGCAGCCAAGCCCCGAGCACAGATACGCAGTATTTT
CASSQAPSTDTQYF
>TRBJ2-3|.|TRBD1|TRBV6-5
TGTGCCAGCATCATAGACAGGGGAAGGGATACGCAGTATTTT
CASIIDRGRDTQYF